The clone carrying this T cell receptor (beta chain) was detected many times. The antigen remains undetermined. The beta constant-region primer was an equimolar mix of two oligonucleotides covering TRBC1 and TRBC2. Ligated cDNA was amplified by four rounds of PCR with nested alpha and beta constant-region primers and SP2. Using its own MiXCR run on the UMI-ligation and nested PCR reads, TCRdb lists one record per CDR3 protein. The profile shows roughly 150,000 distinct CDR3 sequences, 22% of them singletons. The sample belongs to a study of naive and memory T cell subsets. Study-wide points: Clonotypes are single alpha or beta chains, not paired receptors. Possibly reflecting memory cells re-expressing CD45RA, a few larger clonotypes occurred in naive repertoires, especially CD8. Findings for naive and memory subsets could not be checked against ground truth. From naive to CM, EM and EMRA, diversity decreased and Gini increased.

The receptor was derived from a human donor in good health. The source material was naive CD4+ T cells from blood.

CDR3 sequence: CASSPPVLGAGWVQPQHF. DNA for the CDR3: TGTGCCAGCTCACCACCGGTGTTAGGGGCAGGATGGGTTCAGCCCCAGCATTTT. The chain is built from TRBV18 and TRBJ1-5; possibly TRBD1 for D (5 bases). The CDR3 is 18 amino acids. Germline V gene sequence: CDR1 KGHSH, CDR2 LQKENI. V dropped 0 bases and J dropped 6 bases, with 21 bases sitting between them. The entire variable domain, with the rest obtained from reference TRBV18 and TRBJ1-5, is as follows: NAGVMQNPRHLVRRRGQEARLRCSPMKGHSHVYWYRQLPEEGLKFMVYLQKENIIDESGMPKERFSAEFPKEGPSILRIQQVVRGDSAAYFCASSPPVLGAGWVQPQHFGDGTRLSIL.